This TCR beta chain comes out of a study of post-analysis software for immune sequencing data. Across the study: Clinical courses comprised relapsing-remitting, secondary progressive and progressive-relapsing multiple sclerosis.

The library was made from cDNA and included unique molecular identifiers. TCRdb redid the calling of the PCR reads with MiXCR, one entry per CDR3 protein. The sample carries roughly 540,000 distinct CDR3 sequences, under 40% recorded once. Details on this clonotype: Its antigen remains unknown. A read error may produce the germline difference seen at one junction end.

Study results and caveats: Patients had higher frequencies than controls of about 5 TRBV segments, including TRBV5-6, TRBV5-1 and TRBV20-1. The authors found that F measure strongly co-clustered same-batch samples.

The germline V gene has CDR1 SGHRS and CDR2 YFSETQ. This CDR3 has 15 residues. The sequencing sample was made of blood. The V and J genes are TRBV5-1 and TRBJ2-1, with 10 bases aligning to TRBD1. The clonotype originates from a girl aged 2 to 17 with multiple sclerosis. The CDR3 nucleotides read TGTGCCAGCAGTCTGGGGGGACAGGGGTACAATGAGCAGTTCTTC. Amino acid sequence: CASSLGGQGYNEQFF.